This TCR beta chain was retrieved from a study of CD8 T cells in ankylosing spondylitis. Study-wide results and limits: Several highly homologous variants formed a TCR beta motif that appeared characteristic of ankylosing spondylitis blood.

Worth noting for this clonotype: As yet, its antigen is unknown.

V lost 2 bases and J lost 4, with 11 bases in between. CDR1 is MNHEY and CDR2 is SMNVEV in the germline V gene (reference sequence). The CDR3 is made up of 14 amino acids. Construction of TCR beta libraries was performed using quantitative 5'-RACE with molecular barcodes. TCRdb re-derived calls from the 5' RACE reads in MiXCR, one entry per CDR3 protein. This sample carries around 130,000 distinct CDR3 sequences, more than 15% of them seen once, and the ten largest clones take about 33%. The clonotype originates from a male donor with ankylosing spondylitis. The chain combines TRBV27 with TRBJ1-1; TRBD1 is a possible D gene (5 bases). The sample consisted of blood, either unsorted or a sorted T cell fraction (not recorded which). CDR3 protein: CASSLVFQGTEAFF. The CDR3 region has the DNA TGTGCCAGCAGTTTAGTGTTCCAGGGCACTGAAGCTTTCTTT.